The present TCR beta chain was sequenced within a study of regulatory T cells. Study outcomes and limitations: Hydrophobic residues at CDR3 positions 6 and 7 were enriched in conventional CD4+ T cells of CD3G-deficient patients.

In regard to this clone: Its antigen remains unknown.

The primer mix had 52 TRBV and 13 TRBJ primers. Assay used: immunoSEQ multiplex PCR; TCRdb lists only in-frame clones, some missing. The sample shows some 20,000 clones, 70% to 90% of them seen only once. CD4+ T cells were divided by sorting: CD25-high CD127-low Tregs, CD25-low CD127-high conventional cells. The sample consisted of conventional CD4+ T cells sorted from blood. This TCR came from a child under 18 with CD3G deficiency.

The CDR3 DNA reads as TGTGCCAGCAGTGAAATAGGGGGAAAGGGGGGCTACACCTTC. It encodes CASSEIGGKGGYTF. The rearrangement joins TRBV6-1 to TRBJ1-2, with a tentative D call TRBD1 (6 bases). Deletions cut 2 bases from V and 8 bases from J, with 15 bases between. The length of the CDR3 is 14 residues. Germline V lookup: CDR1 MNHNS, CDR2 SASEGT.